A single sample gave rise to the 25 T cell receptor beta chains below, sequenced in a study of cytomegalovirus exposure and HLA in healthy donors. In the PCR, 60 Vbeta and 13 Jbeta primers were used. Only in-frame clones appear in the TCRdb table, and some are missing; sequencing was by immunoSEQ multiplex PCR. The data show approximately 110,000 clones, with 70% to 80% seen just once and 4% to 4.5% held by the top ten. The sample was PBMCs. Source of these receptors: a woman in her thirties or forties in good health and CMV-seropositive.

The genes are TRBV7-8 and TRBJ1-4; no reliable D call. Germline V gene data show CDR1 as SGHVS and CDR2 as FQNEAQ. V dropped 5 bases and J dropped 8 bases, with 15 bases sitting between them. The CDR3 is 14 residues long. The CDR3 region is CASSQSTMREKLFF. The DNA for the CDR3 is TGTGCCAGCAGCCAGAGCACCATGAGGGAAAAACTGTTTTTT.

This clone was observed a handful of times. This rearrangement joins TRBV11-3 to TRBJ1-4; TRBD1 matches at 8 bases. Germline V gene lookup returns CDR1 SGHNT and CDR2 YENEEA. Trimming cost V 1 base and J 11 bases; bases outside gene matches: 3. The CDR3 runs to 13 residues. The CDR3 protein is CASSLAYRGKLFF. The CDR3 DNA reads TGTGCCAGCAGCTTAGCATACAGGGGGAAACTGTTTTTT. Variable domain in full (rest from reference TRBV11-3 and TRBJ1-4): EAGVVQSPRYKIIEKKQPVAFWCNPISGHNTLYWYLQNLGQGPELLIRYENEEAVDDSQLPKDRFSAERLKGVDSTLKIQPAELGDSAVYLCASSLAYRGKLFFGSGTQLSVL.

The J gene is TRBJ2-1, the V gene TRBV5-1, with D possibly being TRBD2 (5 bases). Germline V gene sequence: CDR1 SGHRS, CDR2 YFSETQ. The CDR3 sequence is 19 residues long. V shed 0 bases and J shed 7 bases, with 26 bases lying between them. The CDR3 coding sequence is TGCGCCAGCAGCTTGGCCGAGGGCCCTTTACAGTGGAAAGTAAATGAGCAGTTCTTC. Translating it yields CASSLAEGPLQWKVNEQFF.

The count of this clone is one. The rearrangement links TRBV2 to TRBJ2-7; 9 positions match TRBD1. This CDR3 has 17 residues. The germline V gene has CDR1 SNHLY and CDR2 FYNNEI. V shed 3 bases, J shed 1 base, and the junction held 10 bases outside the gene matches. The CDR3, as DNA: TGTGCCAGCAGTGACCCGCCTTGGGACAGGGTATCCTACGAGCAGTACTTC. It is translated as CASSDPPWDRVSYEQYF.

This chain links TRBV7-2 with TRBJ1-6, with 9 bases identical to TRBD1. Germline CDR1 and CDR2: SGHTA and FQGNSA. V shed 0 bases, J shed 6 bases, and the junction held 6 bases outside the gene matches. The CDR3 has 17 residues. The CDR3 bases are TGTGCCAGCAGCTTAGCGCCACAGGGGGCGTCTAATTCACCCCTCCACTTT. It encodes CASSLAPQGASNSPLHF.

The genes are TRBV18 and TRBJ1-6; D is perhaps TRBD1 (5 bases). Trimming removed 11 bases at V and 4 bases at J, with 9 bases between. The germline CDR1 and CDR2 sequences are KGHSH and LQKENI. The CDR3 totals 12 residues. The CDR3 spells CASRVYNSPLHF. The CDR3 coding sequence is TGTGCCTCCAGGGTATATAATTCACCCCTCCACTTT.

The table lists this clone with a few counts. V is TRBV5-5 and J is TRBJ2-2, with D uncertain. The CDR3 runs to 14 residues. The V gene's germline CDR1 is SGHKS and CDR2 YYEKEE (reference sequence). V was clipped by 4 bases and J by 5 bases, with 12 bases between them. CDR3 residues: CASSLAVVTGELFF. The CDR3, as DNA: TGTGCCAGCAGCCTTGCCGTAGTTACCGGGGAGCTGTTTTTT.

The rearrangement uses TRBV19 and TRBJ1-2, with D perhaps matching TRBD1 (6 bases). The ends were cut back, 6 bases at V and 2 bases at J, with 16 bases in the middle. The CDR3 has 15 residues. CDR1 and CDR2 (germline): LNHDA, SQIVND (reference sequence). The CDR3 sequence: CASSNQGIGNYGYTF. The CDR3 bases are TGTGCCAGTAGCAACCAGGGGATTGGGAACTATGGCTACACCTTC.

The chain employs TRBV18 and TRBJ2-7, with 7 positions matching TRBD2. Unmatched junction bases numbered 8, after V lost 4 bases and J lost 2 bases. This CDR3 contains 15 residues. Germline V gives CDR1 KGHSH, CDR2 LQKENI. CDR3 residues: CASSLMTSSAYEQYF. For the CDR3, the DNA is TGTGCCAGCTCACTGATGACTAGCTCGGCCTACGAGCAGTACTTC.

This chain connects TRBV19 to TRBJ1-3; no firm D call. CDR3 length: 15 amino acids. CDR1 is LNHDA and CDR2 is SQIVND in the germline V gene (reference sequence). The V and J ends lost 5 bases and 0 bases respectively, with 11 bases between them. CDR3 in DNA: TGTGCCAGTAGTCCAAGAGGGAGCTCTGGAAACACCATATATTTT. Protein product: CASSPRGSSGNTIYF. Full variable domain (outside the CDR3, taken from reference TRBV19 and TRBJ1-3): DGGITQSPKYLFRKEGQNVTLSCEQNLNHDAMYWYRQDPGQGLRLIYYSQIVNDFQKGDIAEGYSVSREKKESFPLTVTSAQKNPTAFYLCASSPRGSSGNTIYFGEGSWLTVV.

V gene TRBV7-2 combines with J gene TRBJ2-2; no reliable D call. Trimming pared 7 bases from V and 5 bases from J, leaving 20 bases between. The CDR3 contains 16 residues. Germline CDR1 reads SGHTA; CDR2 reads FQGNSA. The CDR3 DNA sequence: TGTGCCAGCACCAACCTTGAGAGGTTTCGAACCGGGGAGCTGTTTTTT. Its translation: CASTNLERFRTGELFF.

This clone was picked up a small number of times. The CDR3 protein is CASSPRAGFGTQYF. The CDR3 DNA is TGTGCCAGCAGCCCAAGGGCGGGTTTCGGGACCCAGTACTTC. The chain has TRBV7-2 and TRBJ2-5, with a weak D call TRBD2 (5 bases). The germline V gene encodes CDR1 SGHTA and CDR2 FQGNSA. The CDR3 covers 14 residues. V shed 5 bases and J shed 7 bases, with 17 bases lying between them.

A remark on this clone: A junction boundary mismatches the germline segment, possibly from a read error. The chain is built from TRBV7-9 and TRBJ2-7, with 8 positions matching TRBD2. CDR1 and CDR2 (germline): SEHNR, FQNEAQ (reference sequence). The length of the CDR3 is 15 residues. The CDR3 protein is CSSSYTSGKSYEQYF. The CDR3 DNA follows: TGTTCCAGCAGCTACACTAGCGGAAAATCCTACGAGCAGTACTTC.

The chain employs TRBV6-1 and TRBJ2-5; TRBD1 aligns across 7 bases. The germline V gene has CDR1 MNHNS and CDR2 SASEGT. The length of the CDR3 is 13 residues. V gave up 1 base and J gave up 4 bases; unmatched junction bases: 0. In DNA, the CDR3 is TGTGCCAGCAGTGAAGACAGGGGAGAGACCCAGTACTTC. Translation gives CASSEDRGETQYF.

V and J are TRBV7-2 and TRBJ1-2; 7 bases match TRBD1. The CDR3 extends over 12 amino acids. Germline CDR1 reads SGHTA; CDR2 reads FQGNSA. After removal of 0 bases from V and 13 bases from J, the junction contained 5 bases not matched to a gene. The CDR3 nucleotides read TGTGCCAGCAGCTTAGCAGGGGGCGTTCGCACCTTC. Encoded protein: CASSLAGGVRTF.

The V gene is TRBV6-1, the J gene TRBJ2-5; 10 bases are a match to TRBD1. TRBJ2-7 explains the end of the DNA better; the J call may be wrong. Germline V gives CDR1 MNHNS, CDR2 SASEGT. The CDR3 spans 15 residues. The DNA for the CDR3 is TGTGCCAGCAAAGGGGACAGGGGATTTGGTTACGAGCAGTACTTC. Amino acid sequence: CASKGDRGFGYEQYF.

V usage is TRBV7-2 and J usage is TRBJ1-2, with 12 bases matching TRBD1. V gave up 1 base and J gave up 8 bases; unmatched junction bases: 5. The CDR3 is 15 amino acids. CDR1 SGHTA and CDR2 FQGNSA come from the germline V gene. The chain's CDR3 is CASSLGGTGGGGYTF. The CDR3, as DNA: TGTGCCAGCAGCTTAGGTGGGACAGGGGGCGGGGGCTACACCTTC.

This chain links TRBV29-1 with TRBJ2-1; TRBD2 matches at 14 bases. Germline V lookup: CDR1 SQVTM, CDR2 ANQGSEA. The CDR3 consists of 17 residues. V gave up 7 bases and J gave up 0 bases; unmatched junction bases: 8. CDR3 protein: CSGPGTSGSRSYNEQFF. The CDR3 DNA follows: TGCAGCGGTCCCGGGACTAGCGGGAGCCGCTCCTACAATGAGCAGTTCTTC.

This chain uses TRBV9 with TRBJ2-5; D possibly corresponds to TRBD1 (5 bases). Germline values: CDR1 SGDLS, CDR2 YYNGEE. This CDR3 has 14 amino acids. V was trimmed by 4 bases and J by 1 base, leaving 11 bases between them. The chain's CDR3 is CASSPQGTQETQYF. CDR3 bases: TGTGCCAGCAGCCCCCAGGGTACCCAAGAGACCCAGTACTTC.

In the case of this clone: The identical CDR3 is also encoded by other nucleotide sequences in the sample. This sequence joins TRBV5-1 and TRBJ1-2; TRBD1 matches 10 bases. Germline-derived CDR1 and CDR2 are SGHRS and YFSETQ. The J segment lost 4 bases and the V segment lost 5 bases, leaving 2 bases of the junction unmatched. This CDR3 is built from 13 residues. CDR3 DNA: TGCGCCAGCAGTCGGGACAGGGGCTATGGCTACACCTTC. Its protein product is CASSRDRGYGYTF.

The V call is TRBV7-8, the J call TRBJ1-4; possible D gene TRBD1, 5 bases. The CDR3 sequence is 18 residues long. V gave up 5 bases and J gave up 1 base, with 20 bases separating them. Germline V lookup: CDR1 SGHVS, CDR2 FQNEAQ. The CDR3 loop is CASSPRGGTGGTNEKLFF. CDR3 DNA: TGTGCCAGCAGCCCCCGGGGGGGGACGGGTGGAACTAATGAAAAACTGTTTTTT.

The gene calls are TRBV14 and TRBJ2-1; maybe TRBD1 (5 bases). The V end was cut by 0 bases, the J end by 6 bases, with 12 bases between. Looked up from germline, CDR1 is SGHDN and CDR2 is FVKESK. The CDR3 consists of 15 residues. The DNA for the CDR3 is TGTGCCAGCAGCCAAGATAGCAGGGCCCGCAATGAGCAGTTCTTC. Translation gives CASSQDSRARNEQFF. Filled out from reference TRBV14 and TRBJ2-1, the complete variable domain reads EAGVTQFPSHSVIEKGQTVTLRCDPISGHDNLYWYRRVMGKEIKFLLHFVKESKQDESGMPNNRFLAERTGGTYSTLKVQPAELEDSGVYFCASSQDSRARNEQFFGPGTRLTVL.

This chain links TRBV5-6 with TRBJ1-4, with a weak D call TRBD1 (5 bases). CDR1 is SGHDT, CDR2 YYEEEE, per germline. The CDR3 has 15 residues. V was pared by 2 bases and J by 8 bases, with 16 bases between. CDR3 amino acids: CASSLSWTPGEKLFF. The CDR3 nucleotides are TGTGCCAGCAGCTTAAGTTGGACCCCAGGGGAAAAACTGTTTTTT.

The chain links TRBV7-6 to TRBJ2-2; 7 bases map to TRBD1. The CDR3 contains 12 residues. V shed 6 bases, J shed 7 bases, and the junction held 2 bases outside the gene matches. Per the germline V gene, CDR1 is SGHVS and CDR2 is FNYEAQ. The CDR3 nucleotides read TGTGCCAGCAGACAGGGGAACGGGGAGCTGTTTTTT. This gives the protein CASRQGNGELFF.

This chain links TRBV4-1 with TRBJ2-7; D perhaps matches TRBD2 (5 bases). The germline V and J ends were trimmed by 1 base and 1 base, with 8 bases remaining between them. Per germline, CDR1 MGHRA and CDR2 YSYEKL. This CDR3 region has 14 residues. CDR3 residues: CASSQGPGSYEQYF. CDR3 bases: TGCGCCAGCAGCCAAGGCCCGGGGTCCTACGAGCAGTACTTC.